This T cell receptor (beta chain) came from a study of Graves' ophthalmopathy and Graves' hyperthyroidism. Study-level background: Peripheral blood was obtained at first diagnosis, ahead of any treatment. Study findings and constraints: Progression of ophthalmopathy was predicted by the model with roughly 70% sensitivity and roughly 78% specificity.

Amplification of the TCR beta CDR3 regions used RNA transcripts (as template). Second-round multiplex PCR came after a first-round RT-PCR that employed HTBI primers. MiXCR, applied by TCRdb to the multiplex PCR reads, yields one record per CDR3 protein. The table records around 400,000 distinct CDR3 sequences, around 16% of them present only once. In this sample, this clonotype turned up a few times. Its antigen is unidentified. The CDR3 loop spans 14 amino acids. From germline, CDR1 is MNHNS and CDR2 SASEGT. The V end was cut by 6 bases, the J end by 5 bases, with 16 bases between. Material: peripheral blood. J is TRBJ1-1 and V is TRBV6-1; perhaps TRBD1 as D (6 bases). This sequence originates from a woman younger than 30 with Graves' ophthalmopathy. The CDR3 region has the DNA TGTGCCAGCAGCTTGGACAGACGAGGAACTGAAGCTTTCTTT. This sequence encodes CASSLDRRGTEAFF.